A single sample is the source of the 8 T cell receptor beta chains below, sequenced in a study of blood T cell repertoires in COVID-19. Only in-frame clones appear in the TCRdb table, and some are missing; sequencing was by immunoSEQ multiplex PCR. The sample holds 180,000 or so clones, 75% to 90% seen once. Specimen: peripheral blood. The source of these receptors is a woman aged 55-75 years with acute or convalescent COVID-19.

The genes are TRBV5-5 and TRBJ1-1; tentative D call: TRBD1 (6 bases). This CDR3 spans 15 amino acids. Trimming stripped 0 bases from V and 1 base from J, with 10 bases between. CDR1 and CDR2 from the germline V gene are SGHKS and YYEKEE (reference sequence). CDR3 in amino acids: CASSLDRRGNTEAFF. The CDR3 nucleotides read TGTGCCAGCAGCTTGGATCGCAGGGGGAACACTGAAGCTTTCTTT. Full variable domain (outside the CDR3, taken from reference TRBV5-5 and TRBJ1-1): DAGVTQSPTHLIKTRGQQVTLRCSPISGHKSVSWYQQVLGQGPQFIFQYYEKEERGRGNFPDRFSARQFPNYSSELNVNALLLGDSALYLCASSLDRRGNTEAFFGQGTRLTVV.

The chain uses TRBV2 and TRBJ2-5, with 7 nucleotides matching TRBD2. The CDR3 covers 14 residues. The trim removed 4 bases at V and 2 bases at J, leaving 4 bases unmatched. The germline V gene encodes CDR1 SNHLY and CDR2 FYNNEI. Written as DNA, the CDR3 is TGTGCCAGCAGTGGGGGGGGGAATCAAGAGACCCAGTACTTC. Translated: CASSGGGNQETQYF. The full variable domain, its missing parts supplied by reference TRBV2 and TRBJ2-5, is EPEVTQTPSHQVTQMGQEVILRCVPISNHLYFYWYRQILGQKVEFLVSFYNNEISEKSEIFDDQFSVERPDGSNFTLKIRSTKLEDSAMYFCASSGGGNQETQYFGPGTRLLVL.

The chain links TRBV6-5 to TRBJ1-4; 7 bases are a match to TRBD1. Losses at the gene ends were 6 bases for V and 7 bases for J; bases not matched to a gene: 11. Germline assignment: CDR1 MNHEY and CDR2 SVGAGI. The CDR3 is 15 residues long. The CDR3 region has the DNA TGTGCCAGCAGCCTGACAGGGCAACACGGTGAAAAACTGTTTTTT. This sequence encodes CASSLTGQHGEKLFF.

The J gene is TRBJ2-1, the V gene TRBV1; the table's D call, TRBD1, was not checked against the DNA. TRBV1 is flagged as a pseudogene. CDR3 length: 19 amino acids. The CDR3 is CTSSQDQGAVGGPGNEQFF. In DNA form, the CDR3 reads TGCACCAGCAGCCAAGATCAGGGGGCGGTGGGAGGGCCAGGCAATGAGCAGTTCTTC.

This clone appeared a single time. For the CDR3, the DNA is TGTGCCAGTAGTACCCAGGGACTAGCGGTTTACAATGAGCAGTTCTTC. Its translation is CASSTQGLAVYNEQFF. The chain employs TRBV19 and TRBJ2-1; TRBD2 matches 11 bases. J was trimmed by 4 bases and V by 4 bases; bases with no gene match: 6. The length of the CDR3 is 16 residues. Germline CDR1 and CDR2: LNHDA and SQIVND (reference sequence).

V usage is TRBV13 and J usage is TRBJ2-2; tentatively, D is TRBD1 (5 bases). The CDR3 consists of 12 residues. Germline V gene lookup returns CDR1 PRHDT and CDR2 FYEKMQ (reference sequence). V lost 4 bases to trimming and J lost 8 bases, with 8 bases between them. DNA for the CDR3: TGTGCCAGCAGCTCCCGGACAGGGGAGCTGTTTTTT. This sequence encodes CASSSRTGELFF.

The genes are TRBV11-2 and TRBJ2-5; TRBD2 is a possible D gene (5 bases). This CDR3 spans 15 amino acids. CDR1 is SGHAT and CDR2 is FQNNGV in the germline V gene. Trimming stripped 4 bases from V and 4 bases from J, with 16 bases between. The CDR3 DNA reads as TGTGCCAGCAGCTCGGCAGCAAGGGAGAGAGAGACCCAGTACTTC. It specifies CASSSAARERETQYF.

J is TRBJ2-1 and V is TRBV7-8, with 8 bases identical to TRBD1. The CDR3 consists of 14 residues. The germline V gene has CDR1 SGHVS and CDR2 FQNEAQ. Trimming took 5 bases from V and 7 from J; bases not matched to a gene: 7. For the CDR3, the DNA is TGTGCCAGCAGCCCCCTCCGACAGGGGAATGAGCAGTTCTTC. The encoded protein is CASSPLRQGNEQFF.